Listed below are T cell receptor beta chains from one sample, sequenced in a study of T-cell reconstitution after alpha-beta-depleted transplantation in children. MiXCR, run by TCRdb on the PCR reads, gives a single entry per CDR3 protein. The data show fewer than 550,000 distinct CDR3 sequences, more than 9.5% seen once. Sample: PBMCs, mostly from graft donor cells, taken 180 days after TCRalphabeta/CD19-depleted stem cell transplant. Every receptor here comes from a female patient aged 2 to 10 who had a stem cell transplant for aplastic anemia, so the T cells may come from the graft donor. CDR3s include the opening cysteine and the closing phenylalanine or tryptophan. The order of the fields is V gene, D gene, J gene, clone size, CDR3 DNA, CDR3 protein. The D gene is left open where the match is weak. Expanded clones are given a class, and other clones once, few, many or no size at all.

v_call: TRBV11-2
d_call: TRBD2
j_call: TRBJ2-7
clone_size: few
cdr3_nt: TGTGCCAGCAGCTCGAGGTCACTAGCGGGAGGCCCTATCTACGAGCAGTACTTC
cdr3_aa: CASSSRSLAGGPIYEQYF

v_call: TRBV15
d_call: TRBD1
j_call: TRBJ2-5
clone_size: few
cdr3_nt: TGTGCCACCAGCATGGGACAGGTAGCAGGGGAGACCCAGTACTTC
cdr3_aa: CATSMGQVAGETQYF

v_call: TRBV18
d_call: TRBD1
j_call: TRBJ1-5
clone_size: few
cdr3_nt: TGTGCCAGCTCGAAGGAGGGACAGAATCTGTTGAGCAATCAGCCCCAGCATTTT
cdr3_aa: CASSKEGQNLLSNQPQHF

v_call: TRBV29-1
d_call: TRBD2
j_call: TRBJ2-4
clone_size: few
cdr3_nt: TGCAGCGTTGAAGAGGAAGCGGGAATCTACTTC
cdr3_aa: CSVEEEAGIYF

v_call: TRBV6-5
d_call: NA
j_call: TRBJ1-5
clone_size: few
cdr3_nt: TGTGCCAGCAGTTACGACAGGAATAGCAATCAGCCCCAGCATTTT
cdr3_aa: CASSYDRNSNQPQHF

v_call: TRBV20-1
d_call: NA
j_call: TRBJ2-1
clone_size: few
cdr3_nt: TGCAGTGCCCGGTTGAGCTCCTACAATGAGCAGTTCTTC
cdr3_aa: CSARLSSYNEQFF

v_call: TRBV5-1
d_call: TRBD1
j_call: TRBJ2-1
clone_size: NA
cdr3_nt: TGCGCCAGCGGCCGAACCTGGGACAGCTCCTACAATGAGCAGTTCTTC
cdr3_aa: CASGRTWDSSYNEQFF

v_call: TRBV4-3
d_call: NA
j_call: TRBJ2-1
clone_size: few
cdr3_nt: TGCGCCAGCAGAGGGGGACCCCTCAATGAGCAGTTCTTC
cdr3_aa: CASRGGPLNEQFF

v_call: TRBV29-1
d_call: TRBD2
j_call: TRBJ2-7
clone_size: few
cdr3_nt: TGCAGCGTGGCGGGACTAGCGGGAGACACCCTATACGAGCAGTACTTC
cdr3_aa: CSVAGLAGDTLYEQYF

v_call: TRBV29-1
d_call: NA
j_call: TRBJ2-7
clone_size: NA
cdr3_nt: TGCAGCGTGTTCGAGGGAGGTCTCGAGCAGTACTTC
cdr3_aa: CSVFEGGLEQYF

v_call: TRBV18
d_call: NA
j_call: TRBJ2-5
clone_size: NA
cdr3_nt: TGTGCCAGCTCACCACCGTATAATATGGTCTTAGACAGAGGAGAGACCCAGTACTTC
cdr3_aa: CASSPPYNMVLDRGETQYF

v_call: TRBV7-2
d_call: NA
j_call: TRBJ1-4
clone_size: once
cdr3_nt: TGTGCCAGCAGCCCCGGGAGCCTTAGAGAAAAACTGTTTTTT
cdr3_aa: CASSPGSLREKLFF

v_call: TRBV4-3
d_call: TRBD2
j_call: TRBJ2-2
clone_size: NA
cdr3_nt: TGCGCCAGCAGCCAACATCTAGCGGGAAACACCGGGGAGCTGTTTTTT
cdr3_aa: CASSQHLAGNTGELFF

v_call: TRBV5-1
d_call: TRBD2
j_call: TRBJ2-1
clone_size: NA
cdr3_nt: TGCGCCAGCAGCTTGGGTCCTAGCGGGAGGATGTACAATGAGCAGTTCTTC
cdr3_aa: CASSLGPSGRMYNEQFF

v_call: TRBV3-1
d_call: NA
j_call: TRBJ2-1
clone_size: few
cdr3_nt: TGTGCCAGCAGGAAATTGGGCTACAATGAGCAGTTCTTC
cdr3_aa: CASRKLGYNEQFF

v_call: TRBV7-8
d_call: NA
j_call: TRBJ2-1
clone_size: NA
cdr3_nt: TGTGCCAGCAGAAATGAACCGGGACTTCCATACAATGAGCAGTTCTTC
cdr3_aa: CASRNEPGLPYNEQFF

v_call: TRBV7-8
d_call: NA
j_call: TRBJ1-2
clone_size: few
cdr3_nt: TGTGCCAGCAGCTTAGTATCGCGGCACTATGGCTACACCTTC
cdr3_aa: CASSLVSRHYGYTF

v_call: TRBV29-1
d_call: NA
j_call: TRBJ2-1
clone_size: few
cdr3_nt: TGCAGCGCCCCAGGCAATGAGCAGTTCTTC
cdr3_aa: CSAPGNEQFF

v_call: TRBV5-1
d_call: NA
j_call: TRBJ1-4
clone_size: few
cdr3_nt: TGCGCCAGCAGCTTGTTCGCTAATGAAAAACTGTTTTTT
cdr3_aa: CASSLFANEKLFF

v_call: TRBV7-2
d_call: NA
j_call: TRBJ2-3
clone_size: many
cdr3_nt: TGTGCCAGCAGCTTAGAGATAGCCCGGCCGACAGATACGCAGTATTTT
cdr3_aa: CASSLEIARPTDTQYF

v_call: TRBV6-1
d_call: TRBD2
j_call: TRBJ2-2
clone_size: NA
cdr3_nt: TGTACCAGCAGCCGCGGACTAGCGGCGAACACCGGGGAGCTGTTTTTT
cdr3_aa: CTSSRGLAANTGELFF

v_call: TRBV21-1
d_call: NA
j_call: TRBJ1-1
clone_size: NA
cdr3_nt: TGTGCCAGCAGCAGCGACATCAGGGCTTTCTTT
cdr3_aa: CASSSDIRAFF

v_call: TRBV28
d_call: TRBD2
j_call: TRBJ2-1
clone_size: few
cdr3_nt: TGTGCCAGCAGTCTAGCGGAGGTTAACAATGAGCAGTTCTTC
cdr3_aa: CASSLAEVNNEQFF

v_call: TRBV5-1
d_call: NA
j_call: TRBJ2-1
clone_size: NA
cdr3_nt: TGCGCCAGCACCCACGACGAGGGGGGTAAGTCCAATGAGCAGTTCTTC
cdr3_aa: CASTHDEGGKSNEQFF

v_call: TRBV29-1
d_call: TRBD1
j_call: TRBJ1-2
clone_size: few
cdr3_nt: TGCAGCGTGGCAACAGGGGGCGTTGGTGGCTACACCTTC
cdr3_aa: CSVATGGVGGYTF

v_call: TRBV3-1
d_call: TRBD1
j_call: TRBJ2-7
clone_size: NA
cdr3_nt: TGTGCCAGCAGGACGGGACAGGGGGCGATCGACGAGCAGTACTTC
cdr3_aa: CASRTGQGAIDEQYF

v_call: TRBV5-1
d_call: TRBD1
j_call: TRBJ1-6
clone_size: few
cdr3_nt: TGCGCCAGCAGCTCGATGTCGACAGGGGTAGGGTCACCCCTCCACTTT
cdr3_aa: CASSSMSTGVGSPLHF

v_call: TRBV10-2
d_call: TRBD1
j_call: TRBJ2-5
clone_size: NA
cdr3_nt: TGCGCCAGCAGTGAGTCCGGTTGGGGACAGGGGTTCGGAGAGACCCAGTACTTC
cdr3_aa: CASSESGWGQGFGETQYF

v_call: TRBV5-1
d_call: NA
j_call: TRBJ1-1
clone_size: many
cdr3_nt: TGCGCCAGCAGCTTGGAGAATATACTAGGGGCTGCTTTCTTT
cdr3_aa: CASSLENILGAAFF

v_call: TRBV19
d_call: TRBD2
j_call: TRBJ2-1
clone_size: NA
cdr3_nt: TGTGCCAGTTTAGGGACTAGCGTTGCCGAGCAGTTCTTC
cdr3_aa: CASLGTSVAEQFF

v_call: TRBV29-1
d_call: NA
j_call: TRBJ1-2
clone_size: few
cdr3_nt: TGCAGCGTTGAAATGGGGGTTCGCTATGGCTACACCTTC
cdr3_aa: CSVEMGVRYGYTF

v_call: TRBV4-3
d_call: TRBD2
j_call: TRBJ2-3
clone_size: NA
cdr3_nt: TGCGCCAGCAGCCAAGATGGACTAGCGGGAGTTCAAGATACGCAGTATTTT
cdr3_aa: CASSQDGLAGVQDTQYF

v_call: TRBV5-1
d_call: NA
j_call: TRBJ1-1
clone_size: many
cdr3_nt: TGCGCCAGCAGCTTGGCCGCGGGCTATAACACTGAAGCTTTCTTT
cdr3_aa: CASSLAAGYNTEAFF

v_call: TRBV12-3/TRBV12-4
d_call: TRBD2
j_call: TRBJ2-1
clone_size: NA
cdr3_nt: TGTGCCAGCAGTCCTAGGGCTAGCGGGAGTTCCTACAATGAGCAGTTCTTC
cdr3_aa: CASSPRASGSSYNEQFF

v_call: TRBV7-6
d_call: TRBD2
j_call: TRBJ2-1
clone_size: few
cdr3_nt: TGTGCCAGCAGCTCCGGGACTAGCGGGAGGGGCTCCAATGAGCAGTTCTTC
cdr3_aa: CASSSGTSGRGSNEQFF

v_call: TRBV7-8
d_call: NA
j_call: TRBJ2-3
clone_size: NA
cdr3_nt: TGTGCCAGCAGCGTGGGCTCTAGCACAGATACGCAGTATTTT
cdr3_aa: CASSVGSSTDTQYF

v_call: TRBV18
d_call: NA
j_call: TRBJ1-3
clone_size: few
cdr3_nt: TGTGCCAGCTCACCAGGGGGACCCAGCTCTGGAAACACCATATATTTT
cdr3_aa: CASSPGGPSSGNTIYF

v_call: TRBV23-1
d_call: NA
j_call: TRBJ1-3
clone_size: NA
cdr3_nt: TGCGCCAGCAGTCCCCCTACGGGGGAGCGAAACACCATATATTTT
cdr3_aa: CASSPPTGERNTIYF

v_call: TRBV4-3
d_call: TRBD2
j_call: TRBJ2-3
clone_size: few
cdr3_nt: TGCGCCAGCAGCCACCTGCTAGCGGGAGACGCAGATACGCAGTATTTT
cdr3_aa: CASSHLLAGDADTQYF

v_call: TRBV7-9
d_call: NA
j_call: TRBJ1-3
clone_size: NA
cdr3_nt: TGTGCCAGCAGCTTAATAGGAAACACCATATATTTT
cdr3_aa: CASSLIGNTIYF

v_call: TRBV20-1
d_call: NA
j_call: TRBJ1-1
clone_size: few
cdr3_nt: TGCAGTGCTCGAGCAGGGGTTAGGGTCTTGAGAGCTTTCTTT
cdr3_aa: CSARAGVRVLRAFF

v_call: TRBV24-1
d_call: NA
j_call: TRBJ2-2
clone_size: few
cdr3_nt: TGTGCCACCAGTGATTTTGGGGGTGGCACCGGGGAGCTGTTTTTT
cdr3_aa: CATSDFGGGTGELFF